This T cell receptor beta chain was documented in a study of cytomegalovirus exposure and HLA in healthy donors. Germline assignment: CDR1 MNHNS and CDR2 SASEGT. Trimming took off 1 base at V and 7 bases at J, with 13 bases between the two ends. The CDR3 loop spans 15 amino acids. Study-level points and caveats: It was reported in a later analysis that an Asian-associated ancestry cluster showed fewer N-insertions than the roughly 710-donor mean. A later analysis found most CMV-associated TCR beta chains apparently HLA-restricted. A missense variant in DCLRE1C was later tied to TCR beta V- and J-gene trimming.

To note about this clone: The antigen is not known.

Both 60 Vbeta primers and 13 Jbeta primers went into the PCR. Method: immunoSEQ multiplex PCR; TCRdb's copy keeps in-frame clones and lacks some. The sample shows just under 65,000 clones, around three quarters of them seen only once. The V call is TRBV6-1, the J call TRBJ1-4, with unresolved D. The receptor's source is a young woman in good health and CMV-seronegative. The source material was PBMCs. CDR3 nucleotides: TGTGCCAGCAGTGAAGGTCGGCTCTCGGGTGAAAAACTGTTTTTT. Translation: CASSEGRLSGEKLFF.